These 22 T cell receptor beta chains originate from one sample sequenced in a study of T cell clonality in common variable immunodeficiency. TCRdb keeps only in-frame clones here, not all; method: immunoSEQ multiplex PCR. The sample includes 40,000 to 45,000 clones, none of them occurring once. The sequenced material came from peripheral blood mononuclear cells. All receptors come from a person aged 18 to 75 in good health.

This clone has a count of ten or more. The missing CDR3 end, 3 residues past where the read stops, is filled in from the germline J gene. The chain carries TRBV2 and TRBJ2-1, with TRBD2 identical over 8 bases. J was trimmed by 7 bases and V by 6 bases; bases with no gene match: 14. The germline CDR1 and CDR2 sequences are SNHLY and FYNNEI. The CDR3 length is 16 residues. The CDR3 sequence: CASSHPGLASGNEQFF. The part of the CDR3 DNA that was read is TGTGCCAGCAGCCACCCAGGACTAGCCTCGGGTAATGAG.

The sample holds many counts of this clone. The read terminates 3 residues ahead of where the CDR3 ends, so the germline J gene completes it. The chain uses TRBV2 and TRBJ2-7; D might be TRBD1 (5 bases). Germline V gene lookup returns CDR1 SNHLY and CDR2 FYNNEI. The CDR3 length is 12 residues. Trimming pared 6 bases from V and 4 bases from J, leaving 10 bases between. CDR3 in amino acids: CASRATEYEQYF. CDR3 DNA (partial): TGTGCCAGCAGGGCGACAGAATACGAG.

This clone was detected many times. Partial CDR3 DNA: TGCAGTGCTCCCGGGAGCGGGGGGGCAGATACG. It is translated as CSAPGSGGADT. The full CDR3 sequence reads CSAPGSGGADTQYF. The rearrangement links TRBV20-1 to TRBJ2-3; 10 bases match TRBD2. The read ends 3 residues before the CDR3 terminus; that terminus is restored from the germline J gene. This CDR3 comprises 14 residues. Per the germline V gene, CDR1 is DFQATT and CDR2 is SNEGSKA (reference sequence). V dropped 5 bases and J dropped 4; count of bases not matched to a gene: 6.

At least ten counts were recorded for this clone. Coverage ceases 3 residues before the CDR3 finishes, and the germline J gene fills in the end. This sequence joins TRBV10-3 and TRBJ2-6, with D hard to call. Germline CDR1 and CDR2: ENHRY and SYGVKD. This CDR3 comprises 15 residues. The V gene lost 0 bases and the J gene lost 2 bases, with 5 bases spanning the gap. The chain's CDR3 is CAISESPPGANVLTF. Incomplete CDR3 DNA: TGTGCCATCAGTGAGTCCCCTCCTGGGGCCAACGTC.

This clone was observed at least ten times. Read coverage stops 3 residues before the CDR3 terminus; the germline J gene supplies the remainder. The chain is built from TRBV20-1 and TRBJ2-1; 12 positions match TRBD2. Germline loops: CDR1 DFQATT, CDR2 SNEGSKA (reference sequence). V gave up 0 bases and J gave up 7 bases; unmatched junction bases: 4. This CDR3 contains 15 residues. The sequenced CDR3 bases are TGCAGTGCTAGAGATCGGCTAGCGGGGGGGAATGAG. Translated: CSARDRLAGGNE. The full CDR3 is CSARDRLAGGNEQFF.

A few counts support this clone. This chain's CDR3 is CASSIGQESYDYTF. CDR3 bases read: TGTGCCAGTAGTATAGGACAGGAATCCTACGAC. V and J are TRBV19 and TRBJ1-2; TRBD1 might be the D (6 bases). The read terminates 3 residues ahead of where the CDR3 ends, so the germline J gene completes it. Germline V CDR1 and CDR2: LNHDA, SQIVND (reference sequence). CDR3 size: 14 residues. The variable domain in full, with the rest retrieved from reference TRBV19 and TRBJ1-2, is DGGITQSPKYLFRKEGQNVTLSCEQNLNHDAMYWYRQDPGQGLRLIYYSQIVNDFQKGDIAEGYSVSREKKESFPLTVTSAQKNPTAFYLCASSIGQESYDYTFGSGTRLTVV.

This clone was seen at least ten times. The sequence runs out 3 residues before the end of the CDR3; the remainder is reconstructed from the germline J gene. The chain couples TRBV19 to TRBJ2-5; no firm D call. The CDR3 has 13 residues. The germline V gene has CDR1 LNHDA and CDR2 SQIVND (reference sequence). V was trimmed by 2 bases and J by 5 bases, leaving 9 bases between them. The CDR3 DNA, read in part, is TGTGCCAGTAGTATATCACTAAAGGAGACC. It codes for CASSISLKET. The whole CDR3 reads CASSISLKETQYF.

A few counts support this clone. From the germline J gene comes the end of the CDR3, since the read stops 3 residues before it. The rearrangement uses TRBV27 and TRBJ2-7; 7 bases map to TRBD1. CDR3 length: 16 residues. The germline V gene has CDR1 MNHEY and CDR2 SMNVEV (reference sequence). Trimming cost V 6 bases and J 3 bases; bases outside gene matches: 14. The CDR3 sequence is CASRSRPDRDLYEQYF. The sequenced part of the CDR3 DNA is TGTGCCAGCAGATCCCGTCCCGACAGGGATCTCTACGAG.

In this sample, this clone turned up a few times. Read coverage stops 3 residues before the CDR3 terminus; the germline J gene supplies the remainder. This sequence joins TRBV18 and TRBJ2-3; 13 nucleotides match TRBD2. The trim removed 4 bases at V and 2 bases at J, leaving 9 bases unmatched. From germline, CDR1 is KGHSH and CDR2 LQKENI. This CDR3 comprises 18 residues. The CDR3 region is CASSLTPGLAGPTDTQYF. CDR3 bases read: TGTGCCAGCTCACTGACACCGGGACTAGCGGGACCCACAGATACG.

This clone was seen repeatedly, ten times or more. The read comes to an end 3 residues before the CDR3 does, leaving the germline J gene to fill in the end. This chain links TRBV28 with TRBJ2-3; 10 positions match TRBD2. V dropped 3 bases and J dropped 6; count of bases not matched to a gene: 3. CDR1 is MDHEN, CDR2 SYDVKM, per germline. The CDR3 has 14 amino acids. Incomplete CDR3 DNA: TGTGCCAGCAGTTTGAGCGGGAGGGATGATACG. Amino acid sequence: CASSLSGRDDT. In full, the CDR3 reads CASSLSGRDDTQYF.

This clone has at least ten counts. The read terminates 3 residues ahead of where the CDR3 ends, so the germline J gene completes it. The chain couples TRBV20-1 to TRBJ1-1; D is perhaps TRBD1 (6 bases). CDR1 and CDR2 (germline): DFQATT, SNEGSKA (reference sequence). V lost 5 bases and J 4 bases, leaving 11 bases between the germline ends. CDR3 length: 12 residues. Here the CDR3 reads CSAPRGGTEAFF. The covered CDR3 bases are TGCAGTGCTCCCAGGGGAGGCACTGAA.

This clone was detected ten times or more. Coverage ceases 3 residues before the CDR3 finishes, and the germline J gene fills in the end. This rearrangement joins TRBV2 to TRBJ1-6; 7 bases match TRBD1. The trim removed 6 bases at V and 8 bases at J, leaving 7 bases unmatched. The length of the CDR3 is 14 residues. Germline CDR1 and CDR2: SNHLY and FYNNEI. The sequenced part of the CDR3 DNA is TGTGCCAGCAGGATCAGGGACAGTTATTCACCC. Translating gives CASRIRDSYSP. The whole CDR3 sequence reads CASRIRDSYSPLHF. Full variable domain (missing parts from reference TRBV2 and TRBJ1-6): EPEVTQTPSHQVTQMGQEVILRCVPISNHLYFYWYRQILGQKVEFLVSFYNNEISEKSEIFDDQFSVERPDGSNFTLKIRSTKLEDSAMYFCASRIRDSYSPLHFGNGTRLTVT.

This clone was found many times. The observed sequence ends 3 residues before the CDR3 terminus, with the missing tail filled in from the germline J gene. V is TRBV24-1 and J is TRBJ2-5; 9 bases match TRBD1. In germline, CDR1 is KGHDR, CDR2 SFDVKD. The CDR3 is 15 amino acids. V lost 3 bases to trimming and J lost 6 bases; unmatched junction nucleotides: 7. The part of the CDR3 DNA that was read is TGTGCCACCAGTGATACACGGACAGGGGTGAAGACC. It is translated as CATSDTRTGVKT. The entire CDR3 protein is CATSDTRTGVKTQYF.

This clone occurred many times. The read stops 3 residues short of the end of the CDR3; the missing end is completed from the germline J gene. V usage is TRBV5-1 and J usage is TRBJ2-3; D assignment may be TRBD1 or TRBD2 (5 bases each). The length of the CDR3 is 15 residues. The V and J ends lost 4 bases and 1 base respectively, with 13 bases between them. The germline gives CDR1 SGHRS, CDR2 YFSETQ. The DNA read from the CDR3 is TGCGCCAGCAGCGAGGGGATAAGTCGCACAGATACG. This encodes CASSEGISRTDT. The full CDR3 sequence reads CASSEGISRTDTQYF. Variable domain in full (rest from reference TRBV5-1 and TRBJ2-3): KAGVTQTPRYLIKTRGQQVTLSCSPISGHRSVSWYQQTPGQGLQFLFEYFSETQRNKGNFPGRFSGRQFSNSRSEMNVSTLELGDSALYLCASSEGISRTDTQYFGPGTRLTVL.

At least ten counts were recorded for this clone. The read comes to an end 3 residues before the CDR3 does, leaving the germline J gene to fill in the end. This chain uses TRBV7-2 with TRBJ1-5; 8 nucleotides match TRBD1. V lost 3 bases to trimming and J lost 5 bases; unmatched junction nucleotides: 6. CDR3 length: 15 residues. Germline assignment: CDR1 SGHTA and CDR2 FQGNSA. The part of the CDR3 DNA that was read is TGTGCCAGCAGCTTCCAGGGGGCCCCCGATCAGCCC. Translation: CASSFQGAPDQP. The CDR3 as a whole reads CASSFQGAPDQPQHF.

This clone came up many times. The CDR3 end is not reached by the read, which stops 3 residues before it; the germline J gene fills it in. The rearrangement links TRBV12-3 or TRBV12-4 to TRBJ1-5, with a weak D call TRBD1 (6 bases). Trimming left V 9 bases short and J 4 bases short, with 13 bases between. The CDR3 spans 13 residues. The CDR3 DNA, read in part, is TGTGCCAGTCTAAAGGACAGAAATCAGCCC. It translates to CASLKDRNQP. The full CDR3 protein reads CASLKDRNQPQHF.

This clone came up many times. The CDR3 extends 3 residues past the end of the read, so its final part is completed from the germline J gene. This chain joins TRBV4-1 and TRBJ2-3, with 10 bases lining up with TRBD2. The germline gives CDR1 MGHRA, CDR2 YSYEKL. This CDR3 comprises 16 residues. V gave up 2 bases and J gave up 5 bases; unmatched junction bases: 7. The CDR3 bases that were read are TGCGCCAGCAGCCAAAGAAGCGGGGGGGCGTTAGATACG. Translated: CASSQRSGGALDT. The whole CDR3 reads CASSQRSGGALDTQYF.

This clone was counted at least ten times. Sequencing ends 3 residues short of the CDR3 end; the germline J gene provides the rest. V is TRBV6-2 or TRBV6-3 and J is TRBJ2-3, with 9 positions matching TRBD1. CDR3 length: 15 amino acids. Germline V gene sequence: CDR1 MNHEY, CDR2 SVGEGT. V lost 5 bases, J lost 0 bases, and 3 bases stayed unmatched. CDR3 sequence reads: CASSNRGLSTDTQYF. Incomplete CDR3 DNA: TGTGCCAGCAGTAACAGGGGGCTGAGCACAGATACG.

This clone showed up many times. The read comes to an end 3 residues before the CDR3 does, leaving the germline J gene to fill in the end. The V call is TRBV18, the J call TRBJ2-2; 7 bases fit TRBD2. The germline V gene encodes CDR1 KGHSH and CDR2 LQKENI. This CDR3 contains 16 residues. The V segment lost 3 bases and the J segment 0 bases; nucleotides outside the gene matches: 4. The sequenced CDR3 bases are TGTGCCAGCTCACCCCACGGGGGGTCGAACACCGGGGAG. This codes for CASSPHGGSNTGE. The whole CDR3 protein reads CASSPHGGSNTGELFF.

This clone was recorded many times. CDR3 loop: CASEGNTEAFF. The DNA read from the CDR3 is TGCGCCAGCGAGGGGAACACTGAA. V gene TRBV23-1 combines with J gene TRBJ1-1, with D unclear. Sequencing ends 3 residues short of the CDR3 end; the germline J gene provides the rest. TRBV23-1 is treated as an ORF (open reading frame) with a function not yet certain. The CDR3 runs to 11 residues. The V and J ends lost 8 bases and 1 base respectively, with 5 bases between them.

The sample holds many counts of this clone. The observed sequence ends 3 residues before the CDR3 terminus, with the missing tail filled in from the germline J gene. The chain combines TRBV20-1 with TRBJ2-5, with 8 positions matching TRBD2. This CDR3 region has 15 residues. With 0 bases clipped from V and 5 bases from J, the junction kept 8 bases outside the gene matches. Germline-derived CDR1 and CDR2 are DFQATT and SNEGSKA (reference sequence). The DNA read from the CDR3 is TGCAGTGCTAGAGATATCCAGCGGGAGCCTGAGACC. Amino acids: CSARDIQREPET. The entire CDR3 is CSARDIQREPETQYF.

This clone came up many times. The observed sequence ends 3 residues before the CDR3 terminus, with the missing tail filled in from the germline J gene. V and J are TRBV28 and TRBJ2-1, with unresolved D. CDR1 and CDR2 from the germline V gene are MDHEN and SYDVKM. V lost 2 bases, J lost 5 bases, and 10 bases lay in between. The CDR3 runs to 14 residues. CDR3 DNA (partial): TGTGCCAGCAGTTTAACTAACATCCACAATGAG. The encoded protein is CASSLTNIHNE. In full, the CDR3 is CASSLTNIHNEQFF.